A selection of T cell receptor beta chains follows, all from one sample in a study of cytomegalovirus exposure and HLA in healthy donors. The data were produced by immunoSEQ multiplex PCR, yet TCRdb's version contains in-frame clones alone and is incomplete. This table holds roughly 280,000 clones, roughly two thirds found once. Material for sequencing was PBMCs. Receptors were obtained from a female donor in good health and CMV-seronegative. Both conserved end residues are part of each CDR3. Each record gives: V gene, D gene, clone size, J gene, CDR3 protein, CDR3 DNA. The D gene is left open where the match is weak. The size entry is marked missing in some rows and otherwise reads once, few, many or a size class.

V gene: TRBV18; D gene: TRBD2; clone size: NA; J gene: TRBJ2-7; CDR3 protein: CASSPLAGLYEQYF; CDR3 DNA: TGTGCCAGCTCACCTCTAGCGGGCCTCTACGAGCAGTACTTC
V gene: TRBV9; D gene: TRBD2; clone size: few; J gene: TRBJ2-1; CDR3 protein: CASSPGAGGSYNEQFF; CDR3 DNA: TGTGCCAGCAGCCCAGGGGCGGGAGGTTCCTACAATGAGCAGTTCTTC
V gene: TRBV7-9; D gene: NA; clone size: NA; J gene: TRBJ1-2; CDR3 protein: CASSPGSGYGYTF; CDR3 DNA: TGTGCCAGCAGCCCCGGATCAGGCTATGGCTACACCTTC
V gene: TRBV28; D gene: NA; clone size: NA; J gene: TRBJ2-3; CDR3 protein: CASVQVLTDTQYF; CDR3 DNA: TGTGCCAGTGTACAGGTCCTCACAGATACGCAGTATTTT
V gene: TRBV19; D gene: NA; clone size: NA; J gene: TRBJ2-7; CDR3 protein: CASKQQGGGYEQYF; CDR3 DNA: TGTGCCAGTAAGCAGCAAGGGGGAGGGTACGAGCAGTACTTC
V gene: TRBV7-6; D gene: NA; clone size: few; J gene: TRBJ2-7; CDR3 protein: CASSPRGANYEQYF; CDR3 DNA: TGTGCCAGCAGCCCCCGGGGGGCGAACTACGAGCAGTACTTC
V gene: TRBV19; D gene: NA; clone size: NA; J gene: TRBJ2-3; CDR3 protein: CASSIDRGNPTDTQYF; CDR3 DNA: TGTGCCAGTAGTATAGATCGAGGCAACCCCACAGATACGCAGTATTTT
V gene: TRBV5-1; D gene: NA; clone size: NA; J gene: TRBJ1-1; CDR3 protein: CASRSEGTEAFF; CDR3 DNA: TGCGCCAGCAGGTCTGAGGGCACTGAAGCTTTCTTT
V gene: TRBV28; D gene: NA; clone size: NA; J gene: TRBJ2-1; CDR3 protein: CASSATGTGLNEQFF; CDR3 DNA: TGTGCCAGCAGTGCCACCGGGACTGGGCTTAATGAGCAGTTCTTC
V gene: TRBV27; D gene: TRBD1; clone size: NA; J gene: TRBJ2-7; CDR3 protein: CASSLVGQGARGEQYF; CDR3 DNA: TGTGCCAGCAGTCTAGTCGGACAGGGGGCAAGAGGCGAGCAGTACTTC
V gene: TRBV7-9; D gene: NA; clone size: NA; J gene: TRBJ2-1; CDR3 protein: CASSPARGSNYNEQFF; CDR3 DNA: TGTGCCAGCAGCCCTGCCAGGGGATCAAACTACAATGAGCAGTTCTTC
V gene: TRBV29-1; D gene: TRBD1; clone size: NA; J gene: TRBJ2-7; CDR3 protein: CSVEGGTGAGEQYF; CDR3 DNA: TGCAGCGTTGAAGGTGGGACAGGGGCTGGAGAGCAGTACTTC
V gene: TRBV7-9; D gene: NA; clone size: NA; J gene: TRBJ1-1; CDR3 protein: CASSSGGNTEAFF; CDR3 DNA: TGTGCCAGCAGCTCGGGGGGGAACACTGAAGCTTTCTTT
V gene: TRBV5-6; D gene: TRBD1; clone size: NA; J gene: TRBJ2-1; CDR3 protein: CASSPYIGTGYNEQFF; CDR3 DNA: TGTGCCAGCAGCCCCTACATTGGGACAGGGTACAATGAGCAGTTCTTC
V gene: TRBV15; D gene: TRBD1; clone size: NA; J gene: TRBJ1-5; CDR3 protein: CATSKQTGGNQPQHF; CDR3 DNA: TGTGCCACCAGCAAACAGACAGGGGGGAATCAGCCCCAGCATTTT
V gene: TRBV27; D gene: TRBD1; clone size: NA; J gene: TRBJ1-4; CDR3 protein: CASTTKFGTANEKLFF; CDR3 DNA: TGTGCCAGCACCACCAAGTTTGGGACAGCAAATGAAAAACTGTTTTTT
V gene: TRBV6-5; D gene: NA; clone size: NA; J gene: TRBJ2-2; CDR3 protein: CASSYSSYTGELFF; CDR3 DNA: TGTGCCAGCAGTTACTCGTCGTACACCGGGGAGCTGTTTTTT
V gene: TRBV19; D gene: TRBD1; clone size: NA; J gene: TRBJ2-7; CDR3 protein: CASSIGQGYEQYF; CDR3 DNA: TGTGCCAGTAGCATCGGACAGGGCTACGAGCAGTACTTC
V gene: TRBV7-9; D gene: NA; clone size: NA; J gene: TRBJ2-4; CDR3 protein: CASSFYSGFDGDIQYF; CDR3 DNA: TGTGCCAGCAGCTTCTATTCCGGATTCGATGGAGACATTCAGTACTTC
V gene: TRBV30; D gene: TRBD1; clone size: NA; J gene: TRBJ2-7; CDR3 protein: CASESGQGLNEQYF; CDR3 DNA: TGTGCCTCAGAATCGGGACAGGGACTCAACGAGCAGTACTTC
V gene: TRBV19; D gene: NA; clone size: NA; J gene: TRBJ1-1; CDR3 protein: CASRSRDGYTEAFF; CDR3 DNA: TGTGCCAGTAGGTCCAGGGATGGGTACACTGAAGCTTTCTTT
V gene: TRBV15; D gene: NA; clone size: NA; J gene: TRBJ1-1; CDR3 protein: CATASSGLGNTEAFF; CDR3 DNA: TGTGCCACCGCGAGTTCGGGACTCGGGAACACTGAAGCTTTCTTT